This T cell receptor (beta chain) was obtained from a study of response to subunit inactivated influenza vaccine. General study points: Authors suggested each seasonal flu vaccination may recruit only limited numbers of new T cells.

TCRdb reprocessed the RT-PCR reads via MiXCR and lists one record per CDR3 protein. The profile shows about 620,000 distinct CDR3 sequences, over 9% of them singletons. This clonotype was observed many times. The antigen remains undetermined. These data were likewise used in another study, on T cells expressing NK-cell markers. That source notes: 5'RACE template switching with UMIs produced the TCR beta cDNA. All TCR beta repertoires analysed originated from sorted CD3+CD56+NKG2C+, CD3+CD56+NKG2C- and CD3+CD56-NKG2C+ T cells.

The clonotype was recovered from a man in his forties or fifties who received an inactivated influenza vaccine. Sequencing was performed on PBMCs from blood, taken on the day of vaccination.

In DNA, the CDR3 is TGCAGCGTTTTGAGGGGGGGGAATGAGCAGTTCTTC. It specifies CSVLRGGNEQFF. The chain links TRBV29-1 to TRBJ2-1; D might be TRBD2 (7 bases). V was pared by 5 bases and J by 7 bases, with 12 bases between. CDR3 length: 12 residues. Germline V gene data show CDR1 as SQVTM and CDR2 as ANQGSEA.